These 32 T cell receptor beta chains originate from one sample sequenced in a study of blood T cell repertoires in COVID-19. Some clones are missing from TCRdb's copy, which holds only in-frame ones; the method was immunoSEQ multiplex PCR. The sample lists roughly 45,000 clones, roughly nine tenths occurring once. The sequencing input was peripheral blood. These receptors all come from a human donor in a cohort sampled during active COVID-19.

The V and J genes are TRBV10-3 and TRBJ1-1, with TRBD1 matching over 8 bases. With 6 bases clipped from V and 4 bases from J, the junction kept 7 bases outside the gene matches. The CDR3 is 14 residues long. In germline, CDR1 is ENHRY, CDR2 SYGVKD. The CDR3 here is CAIRSRGLGTEAFF. The CDR3 DNA follows: TGTGCCATCAGGAGCAGGGGGCTAGGCACTGAAGCTTTCTTT.

The chain joins TRBV9 to TRBJ2-7; tentatively, D is TRBD1 (6 bases). V was trimmed by 2 bases and J by 0 bases, leaving 15 bases between them. Germline assignment: CDR1 SGDLS and CDR2 YYNGEE. The CDR3 is made up of 16 amino acids. In DNA, the CDR3 is TGTGCCAGCAGCGTCCAGGGGACATCCGCCTCCTACGAGCAGTACTTC. This gives the protein CASSVQGTSASYEQYF.

This clone was detected only a few times. The chain uses TRBV18 and TRBJ1-5, with TRBD1 matching over 10 bases. CDR1 is KGHSH, CDR2 LQKENI, per germline. The CDR3 has 15 residues. After removal of 3 bases from V and 4 bases from J, the junction contained 3 bases not matched to a gene. CDR3 nucleotides: TGTGCCAGCTCACCGGGACAGGGGCTTAATCAGCCCCAGCATTTT. This encodes CASSPGQGLNQPQHF. The full variable domain, rest sourced from reference TRBV18 and TRBJ1-5, is NAGVMQNPRHLVRRRGQEARLRCSPMKGHSHVYWYRQLPEEGLKFMVYLQKENIIDESGMPKERFSAEFPKEGPSILRIQQVVRGDSAAYFCASSPGQGLNQPQHFGDGTRLSIL.

This chain connects TRBV27 to TRBJ2-7; maybe TRBD1 (6 bases). The germline V gene encodes CDR1 MNHEY and CDR2 SMNVEV (reference sequence). The CDR3 loop spans 13 amino acids. V lost 6 bases and J 5 bases, leaving 14 bases between the germline ends. The CDR3 loop reads CASRNRYRDEQYF. The CDR3 DNA reads TGTGCCAGCAGGAATAGATACAGGGACGAGCAGTACTTC.

The rearrangement joins TRBV7-2 to TRBJ1-6; D ambiguous. This CDR3 is built from 15 residues. Germline V gene lookup returns CDR1 SGHTA and CDR2 FQGNSA. The V gene lost 0 bases and the J gene lost 9 bases, with 12 bases spanning the gap. This chain's CDR3 is CASSLALVAASPLHF. As DNA, the CDR3 is TGTGCCAGCAGCTTAGCGTTGGTGGCGGCTTCACCCCTCCACTTT. The full variable domain, completed using reference TRBV7-2 and TRBJ1-6, is GAGVSQSPSNKVTEKGKDVELRCDPISGHTALYWYRQSLGQGLEFLIYFQGNSAPDKSGLPSDRFSAERTGGSVSTLTIQRTQQEDSAVYLCASSLALVAASPLHFGNGTRLTVT.

The chain carries TRBV6-5 and TRBJ2-7, with D unclear. The CDR3 covers 13 residues. The V gene lost 7 bases and the J gene lost 0 bases, with 10 bases spanning the gap. Germline assignment: CDR1 MNHEY and CDR2 SVGAGI. The CDR3 region has the DNA TGTGCCAGCACCAGTCTTCTCTCCTACGAGCAGTACTTC. This sequence encodes CASTSLLSYEQYF.

V is TRBV7-9 and J is TRBJ1-2; 12 positions agree with TRBD1. Trimming cost V 4 bases and J 4 bases; bases outside gene matches: 1. Germline loops: CDR1 SEHNR, CDR2 FQNEAQ (reference sequence). The CDR3 length is 14 residues. Here the CDR3 reads CASSSGQGAYGYTF. The CDR3 DNA reads as TGTGCCAGCAGCTCGGGACAGGGGGCCTATGGCTACACCTTC.

The rearrangement uses TRBV27 and TRBJ2-7; TRBD2 might be the D (5 bases). The CDR3 runs to 17 residues. CDR1 MNHEY and CDR2 SMNVEV come from the germline V gene (reference sequence). Trimming stripped 10 bases from V and 1 base from J, with 26 bases between. CDR3 residues: CATWTPGLKGASYEQYF. The CDR3 nucleotides are TGTGCCACTTGGACTCCAGGCCTAAAGGGCGCATCCTACGAGCAGTACTTC.

This clone occurred a few times. The chain has TRBV11-2 and TRBJ1-1, with D uncertain. This CDR3 has 17 amino acids. In germline, CDR1 is SGHAT, CDR2 FQNNGV. Trimming removed 2 bases from V and 0 bases from J, with 16 bases in between. DNA for the CDR3: TGTGCCAGCAGCTTAATAAGAGGTGGCCGCATGAACACTGAAGCTTTCTTT. Translation: CASSLIRGGRMNTEAFF.

The V and J genes are TRBV20-1 and TRBJ1-4, with no clear D. The CDR3 totals 14 residues. Germline V gives CDR1 DFQATT, CDR2 SNEGSKA (reference sequence). V was cut by 5 bases and J by 4 bases, with 14 bases left in between. Here the CDR3 reads CSACAQPYNEKLFF. The CDR3 DNA reads as TGCAGTGCTTGTGCACAGCCATATAATGAAAAACTGTTTTTT.

The chain links TRBV19 to TRBJ2-7, with TRBD1 as a possible D gene (6 bases). V was trimmed by 2 bases and J by 3 bases, leaving 11 bases between them. The CDR3 has 14 amino acids. Germline V gene data show CDR1 as LNHDA and CDR2 as SQIVND (reference sequence). The CDR3 reads CASSIFQGNYEQYF. In DNA, the CDR3 is TGTGCCAGTAGTATATTTCAGGGGAACTACGAGCAGTACTTC.

The chain combines TRBV5-8 with TRBJ2-7; 8 nucleotides match TRBD2. CDR3 length equals 14 residues. CDR1 and CDR2 from the germline V gene are SGHTS and YDEGEE. Trimming at V came to 0 bases and at J to 1 base, leaving 0 bases not matched to a gene. CDR3 nucleotide sequence: TGTGCCAGCAGCTTGGCGGGGGGGTCCTACGAGCAGTACTTC. Translated: CASSLAGGSYEQYF.

The chain employs TRBV2 and TRBJ1-1; 9 bases match TRBD1. The V and J ends lost 6 bases and 6 bases, in that order; junction bases with no gene match: 8. The germline CDR1 and CDR2 sequences are SNHLY and FYNNEI. The CDR3 sequence is 14 residues long. The CDR3 sequence is CASRLQGAKSEAFF. CDR3 DNA sequence: TGTGCCAGCAGGTTACAGGGGGCCAAGTCTGAAGCTTTCTTT.

This clone has only one observation. The chain joins TRBV5-4 to TRBJ2-2, with a tentative D call TRBD1 (6 bases). The CDR3 runs to 15 residues. The V gene's germline CDR1 is SGHNT and CDR2 YYREEE (reference sequence). The V end was cut by 10 bases, the J end by 5 bases, with 21 bases between. Written as DNA, the CDR3 is TGTGCCGGGGGCTCCCCCTTAGGACAGACCGGGGAGCTGTTTTTT. It translates to CAGGSPLGQTGELFF. Filled out from reference TRBV5-4 and TRBJ2-2, the complete variable domain reads ETGVTQSPTHLIKTRGQQVTLRCSSQSGHNTVSWYQQALGQGPQFIFQYYREEENGRGNFPPRFSGLQFPNYSSELNVNALELDDSALYLCAGGSPLGQTGELFFGEGSRLTVL.

V and J are TRBV7-9 and TRBJ1-1; TRBD1 aligns across 7 bases. This CDR3 is 15 amino acids long. V lost 11 bases to trimming and J lost 7 bases; unmatched junction nucleotides: 19. CDR1 SEHNR and CDR2 FQNEAQ come from the germline V gene (reference sequence). The CDR3 DNA reads as TGTGCCTCGGCCCCGGGACAGACTTTTCGGAGTGAAGCTTTCTTT. It specifies CASAPGQTFRSEAFF. The entire variable domain, with the rest obtained from reference TRBV7-9 and TRBJ1-1, is as follows: DTGVSQNPRHKITKRGQNVTFRCDPISEHNRLYWYRQTLGQGPEFLTYFQNEAQLEKSRLLSDRFSAERPKGSFSTLEIQRTEQGDSAMYLCASAPGQTFRSEAFFGQGTRLTVV.

This chain connects TRBV4-1 to TRBJ1-2; D gene ambiguous. Germline CDR1 MGHRA, CDR2 YSYEKL. The V and J ends lost 0 bases and 8 bases respectively, with 13 bases between them. CDR3 length equals 14 residues. The CDR3 reads CASSQDRGRRGYTF. The CDR3 DNA reads as TGCGCCAGCAGCCAAGATCGAGGGCGGCGGGGCTACACCTTC.

J is TRBJ1-1 and V is TRBV4-3; D possibly corresponds to TRBD1 (5 bases). The CDR3 is 18 residues long. The germline V gene encodes CDR1 LGHNA and CDR2 YSLEER. V was clipped by 1 base and J by 0 bases, with 18 bases between them. CDR3 DNA sequence: TGCGCCAGCAGCCAAGGGGAGGGGTTTCCCTCAATGAACACTGAAGCTTTCTTT. Translated, it gives CASSQGEGFPSMNTEAFF.

This clone appeared a single time. In DNA, the CDR3 is TGTGCCAGCAGCTATCAACGGGGGGGGCAGGGGTATCGTGAAAAACTGTTTTTT. Translated, it gives CASSYQRGGQGYREKLFF. The chain couples TRBV11-2 to TRBJ1-4; the D gene is possibly TRBD1 (6 bases). Germline CDR1 reads SGHAT; CDR2 reads FQNNGV. The germline V and J ends were trimmed by 4 bases and 7 bases, with 25 bases remaining between them. This CDR3 comprises 18 residues.

This rearrangement joins TRBV6-2 or TRBV6-3 to TRBJ1-2, with 7 positions matching TRBD1. Germline CDR1 is MNHEY and CDR2 is SVGEGT. J gave up 2 bases and V 2 bases, and 5 bases lay outside the gene matches. The CDR3 length is 15 residues. CDR3 residues: CASSYGGTENYGYTF. The CDR3 DNA reads as TGTGCCAGCAGTTACGGGGGGACAGAAAACTATGGCTACACCTTC.

The V gene is TRBV11-2, the J gene TRBJ2-2; 8 positions match TRBD2. J was trimmed by 3 bases and V by 5 bases; bases with no gene match: 2. The CDR3 runs 14 residues. Per germline, CDR1 SGHAT and CDR2 FQNNGV. The CDR3 nucleotides read TGTGCCAGCAGCCCGGGGGGGGACACCGGGGAGCTGTTTTTT. Its protein product is CASSPGGDTGELFF. The variable domain in full, completed from reference TRBV11-2 and TRBJ2-2, reads EAGVAQSPRYKIIEKRQSVAFWCNPISGHATLYWYQQILGQGPKLLIQFQNNGVVDDSQLPKDRFSAERLKGVDSTLKIQPAKLEDSAVYLCASSPGGDTGELFFGEGSRLTVL.

This chain uses TRBV6-2 or TRBV6-3 with TRBJ2-7; a weak D match, TRBD2 (5 bases). CDR1 is MNHEY and CDR2 is SVGEGT in the germline V gene. The germline V and J ends were trimmed by 2 bases and 6 bases, with 14 bases remaining between them. This CDR3 region has 14 residues. CDR3 in DNA: TGTGCCAGCAGTTACGAAGAGGGCACATCCGAGCAGTACTTC. Its translation is CASSYEEGTSEQYF.

The chain links TRBV19 to TRBJ2-7; D gene uncertain. Germline V gene sequence: CDR1 LNHDA, CDR2 SQIVND (reference sequence). This CDR3 spans 14 amino acids. Between the trimmed V and J ends, which lost 2 bases and 3 bases, there was a span of 11 bases. The CDR3, as DNA: TGTGCCAGTAGTATAAAACTAACCTACTACGAGCAGTACTTC. It codes for CASSIKLTYYEQYF.

The J gene is TRBJ1-4, the V gene TRBV7-8; 8 nucleotides line up with TRBD1. This CDR3 spans 19 amino acids. V shed 2 bases, J shed 0 bases, and the junction held 11 bases outside the gene matches. Germline V gives CDR1 SGHVS, CDR2 FQNEAQ. The DNA for the CDR3 is TGTGCCAGCAGCTTACTTGGACAGGGCCCATATTCAACTAATGAAAAACTGTTTTTT. Its translation: CASSLLGQGPYSTNEKLFF.

The gene calls are TRBV11-2 and TRBJ1-6; D may be TRBD1 (6 bases). Trimming shortened V by 3 bases and J by 9 bases, and 15 bases separated the two germline ends. The CDR3 loop spans 15 amino acids. CDR1 SGHAT and CDR2 FQNNGV come from the germline V gene. The CDR3 loop reads CASSLVPGASSPLHF. The CDR3 coding sequence is TGTGCCAGCAGCTTGGTCCCAGGGGCTAGTTCACCCCTCCACTTT.

Details on this clone: At the DNA level, this CDR3 is encoded by other sequences in the same sample as well. The V and J genes are TRBV7-2 and TRBJ1-1, with D unclear. The CDR3 totals 15 residues. Per germline, CDR1 SGHTA and CDR2 FQGNSA. V lost 0 bases and J 0 bases, leaving 8 bases between the germline ends. The DNA for the CDR3 is TGTGCCAGCAGCTTAGCCGGCGGGATGAACACTGAAGCTTTCTTT. Translating gives CASSLAGGMNTEAFF.

The gene calls are TRBV4-3 and TRBJ2-7, with TRBD2 as a possible D gene (5 bases). V lost 1 base, J lost 1 base, and 11 bases lay in between. Germline V gives CDR1 LGHNA, CDR2 YSLEER. The CDR3 has 15 residues. CDR3 sequence: CASSQVAGVSYEQYF. The CDR3 DNA is TGCGCCAGCAGCCAAGTTGCCGGGGTTTCCTACGAGCAGTACTTC.

This chain uses TRBV7-2 with TRBJ1-2; TRBD1 aligns across 7 bases. The CDR3 extends over 15 amino acids. After removal of 6 bases from V and 1 base from J, the junction contained 8 bases not matched to a gene. In germline, CDR1 is SGHTA, CDR2 FQGNSA. Here the CDR3 DNA reads TGTGCCAGCAGGCACCAGGGGGAGAATAACTATGGCTACACCTTC. It codes for CASRHQGENNYGYTF.

Only a few counts were recorded for this clone. The chain has TRBV6-2 or TRBV6-3 and TRBJ1-5, with D unclear. Trimming took off 3 bases at V and 6 bases at J, with 12 bases between the two ends. Germline CDR1 is MNHEY and CDR2 is SVGEGT. The CDR3 contains 14 residues. The CDR3 DNA is TGTGCCAGCAGTTATTATGGTGGCGGTCAGCCCCAGCATTTT. The encoded protein is CASSYYGGGQPQHF.

The V gene is TRBV11-3, the J gene TRBJ1-3; TRBD1 is a possible D gene (6 bases). The CDR3 contains 15 residues. Germline CDR1 and CDR2: SGHNT and YENEEA. The V and J ends lost 6 bases and 4 bases respectively, with 16 bases between them. CDR3 protein: CASSQTGTYGNTIYF. For the CDR3, the DNA is TGTGCCAGCAGTCAGACCGGGACATACGGAAACACCATATATTTT.

The gene calls are TRBV18 and TRBJ1-5, with D maybe TRBD1 (5 bases). The CDR3 totals 14 residues. CDR1 and CDR2 from the germline V gene are KGHSH and LQKENI. Between the trimmed V and J ends, which lost 8 bases and 4 bases, there was a span of 15 bases. The CDR3: CASNTGGANQPQHF. The CDR3 nucleotides are TGTGCCAGCAATACAGGAGGGGCGAATCAGCCCCAGCATTTT.

This clone was seen just once. CDR3 amino acids: CASRRGVGYTF. The CDR3 DNA is TGTGCCAGCAGGCGGGGCGTTGGCTACACCTTC. The V call is TRBV2, the J call TRBJ1-2, with D perhaps matching TRBD1 (5 bases). V was trimmed by 6 bases and J by 7 bases, leaving 9 bases between them. CDR3 length: 11 amino acids. The germline V gene has CDR1 SNHLY and CDR2 FYNNEI.

The chain joins TRBV4-2 to TRBJ1-1; TRBD1 agrees at 8 bases. This CDR3 is 17 amino acids long. Per germline, CDR1 LGHNA and CDR2 YNFKEQ. The J segment lost 5 bases and the V segment lost 0 bases, leaving 11 bases of the junction unmatched. The CDR3 here is CASSQEGQGARRTEAFF. The CDR3 region has the DNA TGTGCCAGCAGCCAAGAAGGGCAGGGGGCGCGGAGGACTGAAGCTTTCTTT.